Shown below are 25 T cell receptor beta chains from a single sample sequenced in a study of T cells in Graves' hyperthyroidism and ophthalmopathy. Regions amplified from RNA transcripts were the TCR beta CDR3 regions. When the TCR CDR3 underwent first-round RT-PCR, the HTBI primer set was used. TCRdb itself ran the multiplex PCR reads through MiXCR, one entry per CDR3 protein. The sample shows fewer than 450,000 distinct CDR3 sequences, under 20% of them seen only once. The sequenced sample was blood. The receptors were sampled from a young man with Graves' ophthalmopathy.

The sample holds a few counts of this clonotype. The chain employs TRBV19 and TRBJ1-1, with unresolved D. CDR1 is LNHDA, CDR2 SQIVND, per germline (reference sequence). V lost 2 bases to trimming and J lost 0 bases, with 10 bases between them. This CDR3 has 15 amino acids. The CDR3 nucleotides are TGTGCCAGTAGTATAAACGGGCGCATGAACACTGAAGCTTTCTTT. As protein: CASSINGRMNTEAFF.

This clonotype was seen repeatedly, ten times or more. V is TRBV3-1 and J is TRBJ2-1; no reliable D call. V was cut by 1 base and J by 0 bases, with 10 bases left in between. In germline, CDR1 is LGHDT, CDR2 YNNKEL (reference sequence). This CDR3 region has 16 residues. The CDR3 DNA is TGTGCCAGCAGCCAAGGCGTGAAGTACTCCTACAATGAGCAGTTCTTC. This translates into CASSQGVKYSYNEQFF.

This clonotype was seen more than once but under ten times. This rearrangement joins TRBV12-3 or TRBV12-4 to TRBJ1-1; D call uncertain. The CDR3 covers 12 residues. Trimming took off 3 bases at V and 8 bases at J, with 10 bases between the two ends. The CDR3 sequence: CASSLEVYEAFF. The CDR3 bases are TGTGCCAGCAGTTTGGAGGTATACGAAGCTTTCTTT.

The table lists this clonotype with many counts. The chain uses TRBV7-9 and TRBJ1-5, with no clear D. The CDR3 consists of 12 residues. Germline loops: CDR1 SEHNR, CDR2 FQNEAQ (reference sequence). V was trimmed by 0 bases and J by 5 bases, leaving 2 bases between them. The DNA for the CDR3 is TGTGCCAGCAGCTTAGCTCATCAGCCCCAGCATTTT. Translation gives CASSLAHQPQHF.

The chain links TRBV10-3 to TRBJ1-4, with TRBD1 matching over 10 bases. V was pared by 2 bases and J by 8 bases, with 8 bases of the junction left unmatched. CDR1 ENHRY and CDR2 SYGVKD come from the germline V gene. The CDR3 has 16 residues. DNA for the CDR3: TGTGCCATCAGTGAGAGCGAGGACAGGGGGTGGGAAAAACTGTTTTTT. Its translation: CAISESEDRGWEKLFF.

This clonotype was counted many times. J is TRBJ1-1 and V is TRBV20-1; maybe TRBD1 (5 bases). Germline V gives CDR1 DFQATT, CDR2 SNEGSKA (reference sequence). The V end was cut by 6 bases, the J end by 11 bases, with 25 bases between. This CDR3 contains 14 residues. In DNA form, the CDR3 reads TGCAGTGCCCCCCTTGACAGCGGCCGGGGGGTGGCTTTCTTT. It codes for CSAPLDSGRGVAFF.

Ten or more counts support this clonotype. V is TRBV28 and J is TRBJ2-1, with D perhaps given as TRBD1 or TRBD2 (6 bases each). Trimming removed 4 bases from V and 9 bases from J, with 16 bases in between. CDR3 length: 14 amino acids. Per the germline V gene, CDR1 is MDHEN and CDR2 is SYDVKM. CDR3 residues: CASSSPGAIAEQFF. CDR3 DNA sequence: TGTGCCAGCAGTTCCCCGGGGGCCATCGCTGAGCAGTTCTTC.

This clonotype was detected many times. V usage is TRBV5-1 and J usage is TRBJ1-1, with D uncertain. Between the trimmed V and J ends, which lost 4 bases and 5 bases, there was a span of 6 bases. CDR1 is SGHRS, CDR2 YFSETQ, per germline. The CDR3 loop spans 11 amino acids. The CDR3 DNA sequence: TGCGCCAGCAGCGCTGAGACTGAAGCTTTCTTT. Its protein product is CASSAETEAFF.

This clonotype was observed at least ten times. The V gene is TRBV12-3 or TRBV12-4, the J gene TRBJ1-4; D may be TRBD1 (6 bases). The CDR3 runs 16 residues. Trimming pared 5 bases from V and 2 bases from J, leaving 15 bases between. The CDR3 region is CASSKQGFGTNEKLFF. The CDR3 nucleotides are TGTGCCAGCAGTAAACAGGGTTTTGGCACTAATGAAAAACTGTTTTTT.

This clonotype was counted at least ten times. This sequence joins TRBV27 and TRBJ2-7, with D possibly TRBD1 on 7 matching bases. The CDR3 has 15 amino acids. Germline lookup yields CDR1 MNHEY and CDR2 SMNVEV (reference sequence). V was cut by 5 bases and J by 2 bases, with 16 bases left in between. The CDR3 region is CASSPRTGEAYEQYF. In DNA, the CDR3 is TGTGCCAGCAGTCCACGAACAGGGGAGGCCTACGAGCAGTACTTC.

The rearrangement joins TRBV28 to TRBJ1-2; D gene ambiguous. CDR1 MDHEN and CDR2 SYDVKM come from the germline V gene. This CDR3 contains 15 residues. Trimming left V 2 bases short and J 1 base short, with 11 bases between. This CDR3 is CASSLSTGVNYGYTF. The DNA of the CDR3 is TGTGCCAGCAGTTTAAGCACCGGGGTTAACTATGGCTACACCTTC.

The CDR3 sequence is CASSLGQIGTGELFF. CDR3 nucleotide sequence: TGTGCCAGCAGCTTGGGGCAGATTGGGACCGGGGAGCTGTTTTTT. The rearrangement uses TRBV5-8 and TRBJ2-2; D gene ambiguous. V was pared by 0 bases and J by 5 bases, with 11 bases between. The V gene's germline CDR1 is SGHTS and CDR2 YDEGEE. The CDR3 loop spans 15 amino acids.

In this sample, this clonotype turned up a few times. As DNA, the CDR3 is TGCAGTGCTGGGGGGGGATACCAGTCCACCGGGGAGCTGTTTTTT. This encodes CSAGGGYQSTGELFF. The rearrangement joins TRBV20-1 to TRBJ2-2; TRBD2 agrees at 7 bases. The CDR3 runs 15 residues. V trimming: 5 bases; J trimming: 4 bases; junction bases outside the gene matches: 10. Germline CDR1 reads DFQATT; CDR2 reads SNEGSKA (reference sequence).

The V gene is TRBV10-3, the J gene TRBJ1-5; no clear D gene. V lost 3 bases and J lost 9, with 9 bases in between. This CDR3 contains 12 residues. The V gene's germline CDR1 is ENHRY and CDR2 SYGVKD. The CDR3 DNA reads TGTGCCATCAGTGATGGACGTCGGCCCCAGCATTTT. Its protein product is CAISDGRRPQHF.

This clonotype appeared a few times. A read error may be the cause here, since a much bigger clone is one base away. The CDR3 is CASSQPGYEQYF. CDR3 bases: TGTGCCAGCAGCCAACCGGGCTACGAGCAGTACTTC. This rearrangement joins TRBV7-8 to TRBJ2-7, with D unresolved. Looked up from germline, CDR1 is SGHVS and CDR2 is FQNEAQ. V dropped 5 bases and J dropped 3 bases, with 8 bases sitting between them. The CDR3 totals 12 residues.

This clonotype has at least ten counts. The chain is built from TRBV2 and TRBJ2-3; the D call may be TRBD1 or TRBD2 (5 bases each). Germline values: CDR1 SNHLY, CDR2 FYNNEI. The CDR3 runs 15 residues. The germline V and J ends were trimmed by 6 bases and 6 bases, with 19 bases remaining between them. The CDR3 bases are TGTGCCAGCAGGGCCGGGACCCACCGCGGGGATACGCAGTATTTT. This encodes CASRAGTHRGDTQYF.

This clonotype was seen just once. This sequence joins TRBV6-1 and TRBJ1-3; D not resolved. This CDR3 spans 16 amino acids. Trimming removed 3 bases from V and 0 bases from J, with 12 bases in between. Germline V gives CDR1 MNHNS, CDR2 SASEGT. In nucleotides, the CDR3 is TGTGCCAGCAGTGATCCCTGGCGGAGCTCTGGAAACACCATATATTTT. The encoded protein is CASSDPWRSSGNTIYF.

This clonotype was recorded a few times. V usage is TRBV12-3 or TRBV12-4 and J usage is TRBJ2-1; 8 bases fit TRBD2. The J segment lost 6 bases and the V segment lost 5 bases, leaving 12 bases of the junction unmatched. The CDR3 runs 16 residues. This chain's CDR3 is CASSPFGGAVSNEQFF. The CDR3 bases are TGTGCCAGCAGTCCGTTCGGGGGGGCAGTATCCAATGAGCAGTTCTTC.

The rearrangement uses TRBV5-6 and TRBJ2-6; D ambiguous. Germline lookup yields CDR1 SGHDT and CDR2 YYEEEE. The CDR3 has 18 amino acids. Trimming removed 4 bases at V and 1 base at J, with 18 bases between. The chain's CDR3 is CASSSAFPSPSGANVLTF. The CDR3, as DNA: TGTGCCAGCAGCAGCGCCTTTCCAAGCCCTTCTGGGGCCAACGTCCTGACTTTC.

This clonotype has only a few counts. The chain carries TRBV20-1 and TRBJ2-7; 7 bases are shared with TRBD2. Germline CDR1 reads DFQATT; CDR2 reads SNEGSKA (reference sequence). CDR3 length equals 15 residues. V gave up 5 bases and J gave up 0 bases; unmatched junction bases: 10. The CDR3 DNA reads as TGCAGTGCTTCCGCTCGGGGGAGGGGCTCCTACGAGCAGTACTTC. Its protein product is CSASARGRGSYEQYF.

The chain couples TRBV18 to TRBJ2-3, with D perhaps matching TRBD2 (7 bases). Germline-derived CDR1 and CDR2 are KGHSH and LQKENI. The CDR3 extends over 16 amino acids. With 0 bases removed from V and 5 bases from J, the gap between germline ends came to 15 bases. In nucleotides, the CDR3 is TGTGCCAGCTCACCACCAAGCGGGGACACAGAAGATACGCAGTATTTT. It is translated as CASSPPSGDTEDTQYF.

This chain connects TRBV19 to TRBJ1-3, with D hard to call. This CDR3 has 15 residues. The germline V and J ends were trimmed by 1 base and 0 bases, with 7 bases remaining between them. CDR1 and CDR2 (germline): LNHDA, SQIVND (reference sequence). CDR3 bases: TGTGCCAGTAGTATAGGCGGGGACTCTGGAAACACCATATATTTT. Its protein is CASSIGGDSGNTIYF.

This clonotype was counted at least ten times. The V call is TRBV9, the J call TRBJ1-6; tentative D call: TRBD1 (6 bases). The CDR3 consists of 15 residues. CDR1 is SGDLS and CDR2 is YYNGEE in the germline V gene. Trimming took 0 bases from V and 8 from J, leaving 12 bases between them. Here the CDR3 reads CASSVVGTQDSPLHF. The CDR3 DNA is TGTGCCAGCAGCGTAGTCGGGACACAAGATTCACCCCTCCACTTT.

The chain joins TRBV2 to TRBJ2-1, with 10 bases lining up with TRBD1. After removal of 4 bases from V and 8 bases from J, the junction contained 5 bases not matched to a gene. Germline V lookup: CDR1 SNHLY, CDR2 FYNNEI. This CDR3 spans 14 amino acids. Here the CDR3 reads CASSVVTGGDEQFF. The CDR3 DNA sequence: TGTGCCAGCAGTGTAGTGACAGGGGGCGATGAGCAGTTCTTC.

In its sample, this clonotype was seen many times. The chain carries TRBV5-1 and TRBJ1-2; D ambiguous. The CDR3 spans 13 residues. V was pared by 2 bases and J by 6 bases, with 11 bases between. Germline CDR1 and CDR2: SGHRS and YFSETQ. This CDR3 is CASSLPSPDGYTF. CDR3 nucleotide sequence: TGCGCCAGCAGCTTACCGTCCCCCGATGGCTACACCTTC.